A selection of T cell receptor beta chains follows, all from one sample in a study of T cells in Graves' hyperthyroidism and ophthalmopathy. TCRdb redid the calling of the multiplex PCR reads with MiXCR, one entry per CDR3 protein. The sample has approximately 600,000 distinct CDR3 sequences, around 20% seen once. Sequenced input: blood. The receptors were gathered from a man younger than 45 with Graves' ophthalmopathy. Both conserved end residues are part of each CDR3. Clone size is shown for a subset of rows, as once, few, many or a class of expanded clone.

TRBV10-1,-,CASSEEGMGNQPQHF
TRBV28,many,CASTEGAGSAYEQYF
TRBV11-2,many,CASRGQGYNEQFF
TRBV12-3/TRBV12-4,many,CASSLAVGDSNQPQHF
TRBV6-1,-,CASIRQKNEKLFF
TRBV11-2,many,CASSWVGGLETQYF
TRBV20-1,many,CSARPTSGTQETQYF
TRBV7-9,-,CASSLEEGGGPTGELFF
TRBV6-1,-,CASSRQAYSNQPQHF
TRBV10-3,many,CAITAQLNQPQHF
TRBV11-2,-,CASSPTRGPSSYEQYF
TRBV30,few,CAWDNDGSSYNEQFF
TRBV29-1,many,CSVLQGRQSYGYTF
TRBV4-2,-,CASSQEVRTVRTNYGYTF
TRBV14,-,CASSPRTLFYNEQFF
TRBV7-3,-,CASSLKPRTSGTYNEQFF
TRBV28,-,CASSPEGGGPSYEQYF
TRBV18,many,CASSPHPAYEQYF
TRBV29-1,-,CSVMGGSINEKLFF
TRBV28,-,CVSTRVPDIQETQYF
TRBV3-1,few,CASSPGGSFHEQFF